This T cell receptor beta chain derives from a study of radiation and T cells in renal cell carcinoma. Only in-frame clones appear in the TCRdb table, and some are missing; sequencing was by immunoSEQ multiplex PCR. The data hold some 150,000 clones, with about 91% observed a single time. The time point: blood 2 weeks post-SBRT. Treatment indicated: 15 Gy SBRT to primary tumor, nephrectomy 4 weeks later. V was clipped by 5 bases and J by 8 bases, with 7 bases between them. The CDR3 loop spans 11 amino acids. Germline V gene data show CDR1 as SEHNR and CDR2 as FQNEAQ (reference sequence). The sequence was obtained from a woman aged 45 to 65 with renal cell carcinoma. The source was blood, collected from a patient whose treatment included radiotherapy and nephrectomy. The rearrangement links TRBV7-9 to TRBJ2-4; no clear D gene. The CDR3 here is CASSPMYIQYF. The CDR3 nucleotides read TGTGCCAGCAGCCCCATGTACATTCAGTACTTC.